These 5 T cell receptor beta chains came from one sample sequenced in a study of blood T cell repertoires in COVID-19. Assay used: immunoSEQ multiplex PCR; TCRdb lists only in-frame clones, some missing. The sample lists tens of thousands of clones; roughly 85% were seen once. Sequencing was done on a sample of peripheral blood. Receptors were obtained from a human donor in a cohort sampled during active COVID-19.

The chain links TRBV9 to TRBJ2-1, with 9 positions matching TRBD1. Per germline, CDR1 SGDLS and CDR2 YYNGEE. CDR3 length: 15 residues. After removal of 0 bases from V and 6 bases from J, the junction contained 4 bases not matched to a gene. The CDR3 region is CASSVVGQGTNEQFF. CDR3 bases: TGTGCCAGCAGCGTAGTAGGACAGGGGACCAATGAGCAGTTCTTC.

This chain links TRBV4-1 with TRBJ2-3; D perhaps matches TRBD1 (6 bases). The CDR3 covers 15 residues. Per germline, CDR1 MGHRA and CDR2 YSYEKL. V was shortened by 2 bases and J by 0 bases, with 9 bases between the two germline ends. Written as DNA, the CDR3 is TGCGCCAGCAGCCAAACAGGGTTAAGCACAGATACGCAGTATTTT. It translates to CASSQTGLSTDTQYF.

This clone was detected once. The chain recombines TRBV27 with TRBJ2-1; 12 bases fit TRBD2. CDR1 is MNHEY and CDR2 is SMNVEV in the germline V gene (reference sequence). V trimming: 2 bases; J trimming: 7 bases; junction bases outside the gene matches: 12. This CDR3 region has 18 residues. CDR3 sequence reads: CASSLLAASGRAINEQFF. For the CDR3, the DNA is TGTGCCAGCAGTTTACTGGCGGCTAGCGGGAGGGCCATAAATGAGCAGTTCTTC.

The V and J genes are TRBV6-5 and TRBJ1-6; 9 bases fit TRBD1. V lost 0 bases to trimming and J lost 10 bases; unmatched junction nucleotides: 7. The germline CDR1 and CDR2 sequences are MNHEY and SVGAGI. This CDR3 is built from 16 residues. CDR3 in DNA: TGTGCCAGCAGTTACTCGTTAGGACAGGGGTCCTCACCCCTCCACTTT. It translates to CASSYSLGQGSSPLHF.

The chain has TRBV29-1 and TRBJ2-5; TRBD2 matches at 10 bases. The CDR3 is made up of 15 amino acids. CDR1 and CDR2 (germline): SQVTM, ANQGSEA. The V segment lost 5 bases and the J segment 4 bases; nucleotides outside the gene matches: 10. The CDR3 bases are TGCAGCGTTTCCCCAGCGGGAGGGATCGGAGAGACCCAGTACTTC. Its protein product is CSVSPAGGIGETQYF. The full variable domain, with the rest looked up from reference TRBV29-1 and TRBJ2-5, is SAVISQKPSRDICQRGTSLTIQCQVDSQVTMMFWYRQQPGQSLTLIATANQGSEATYESGFVIDKFPISRPNLTFSTLTVSNMSPEDSSIYLCSVSPAGGIGETQYFGPGTRLLVL.